Each of the 19 T cell receptor beta chains below was sequenced from the same sample in a study of shared clonotypes between healthy human individuals. CD45RO-negative, CCR7-positively selected cells formed the naive CD8 fraction, excluding terminally differentiated effector memory CD45RA+ cells. TCRdb's table, derived via immunoSEQ multiplex PCR, lists solely in-frame clones and lacks some. In the table there are around 2,000,000 clones, about 92% of which are singletons. Sequencing used naive CD8+ T cells from PBMCs. The receptors here all came from a man aged 18 to 29 in good health. Some clones in this sample may be carry-over from other donors' samples.

CDR3 DNA sequence: TGTGCCAGCAGCCAAGTACTAGCGGGGTACGAGCAGTACTTC. It encodes CASSQVLAGYEQYF. The chain employs TRBV4-2 and TRBJ2-7; 10 bases align to TRBD2. The CDR3 is 14 residues long. Germline V CDR1 and CDR2: LGHNA, YNFKEQ. V was pared by 1 base and J by 4 bases, with 1 base of the junction left unmatched.

This clone was seen a single time. The gene calls are TRBV13 and TRBJ2-2; D ambiguous. CDR3 size: 16 residues. V lost 0 bases, J lost 1 base, and 9 bases lay in between. The germline V gene has CDR1 PRHDT and CDR2 FYEKMQ (reference sequence). The CDR3 bases are TGTGCCAGCAGCTTAGGCCGTTGGCAGAACACCGGGGAGCTGTTTTTT. Protein sequence: CASSLGRWQNTGELFF.

V usage is TRBV7-2 and J usage is TRBJ1-5; TRBD1 might be the D (5 bases). This CDR3 region has 12 residues. V was cut by 5 bases and J by 5 bases, with 7 bases left in between. CDR1 SGHTA and CDR2 FQGNSA come from the germline V gene. The CDR3 spells CASSPTDQPQHF. DNA of the CDR3: TGTGCCAGCAGCCCGACAGATCAGCCCCAGCATTTT.

The chain couples TRBV5-1 to TRBJ1-1; 9 nucleotides match TRBD1. Germline V lookup: CDR1 SGHRS, CDR2 YFSETQ. The ends lost 0 bases at V and 6 bases at J; junction bases unmatched: 3. CDR3 length equals 14 residues. The CDR3 sequence is CASSLATGGPEAFF. In DNA, the CDR3 is TGCGCCAGCAGCTTGGCGACAGGGGGACCTGAAGCTTTCTTT.

V and J are TRBV9 and TRBJ2-7, with D maybe TRBD1 (6 bases). This CDR3 has 14 amino acids. V was pared by 3 bases and J by 4 bases, with 14 bases between. The germline gives CDR1 SGDLS, CDR2 YYNGEE. The CDR3 DNA reads TGTGCCAGCAGCGCGCAGGGGAAGTGGTACGAGCAGTACTTC. Translated: CASSAQGKWYEQYF.

Written as DNA, the CDR3 is TGTGCCAGCAGCGTAGCGGGTTTCCAAGAGACCCAGTACTTC. Translating it yields CASSVAGFQETQYF. The chain employs TRBV9 and TRBJ2-5, with D hard to call. The CDR3 is 14 residues long. Germline V lookup: CDR1 SGDLS, CDR2 YYNGEE. Trimming pared 0 bases from V and 1 base from J, leaving 7 bases between. The whole variable domain, remainder taken from reference TRBV9 and TRBJ2-5, is DSGVTQTPKHLITATGQRVTLRCSPRSGDLSVYWYQQSLDQGLQFLIQYYNGEERAKGNILERFSAQQFPDLHSELNLSSLELGDSALYFCASSVAGFQETQYFGPGTRLLVL.

This clone was observed a single time. J is TRBJ1-2 and V is TRBV19; 7 nucleotides match TRBD1. Germline V lookup: CDR1 LNHDA, CDR2 SQIVND (reference sequence). Trimming at V came to 5 bases and at J to 3 bases, leaving 9 bases not matched to a gene. This CDR3 is 15 amino acids long. As DNA, the CDR3 is TGTGCCAGTAGTCCCTGGGACAGCAGGGACTATGGCTACACCTTC. Its translation is CASSPWDSRDYGYTF.

Concerning this clone: Other nucleotide sequences in the sample specify the same CDR3. V gene TRBV27 combines with J gene TRBJ2-7; D is ambiguous. Germline V gives CDR1 MNHEY, CDR2 SMNVEV (reference sequence). V shed 3 bases and J shed 6 bases, with 6 bases lying between them. This CDR3 spans 11 amino acids. The CDR3 sequence: CASSLGVEQYF. DNA for the CDR3: TGTGCCAGCAGTTTGGGTGTCGAGCAGTACTTC.

This clone was detected only a few times. CDR3 sequence reads: CASSPSGGINEQYF. CDR3 DNA: TGTGCCAGCAGCCCCAGTGGGGGAATCAACGAGCAGTACTTC. The chain has TRBV5-6 and TRBJ2-7; D might be TRBD1 or TRBD2, each matching 5 bases. Germline values: CDR1 SGHDT, CDR2 YYEEEE. CDR3 size: 14 residues. The V and J ends lost 4 bases and 5 bases respectively, with 16 bases between them.

Details on this clone: Other DNA sequences in this sample translate to the same CDR3. V usage is TRBV15 and J usage is TRBJ2-7; 7 positions agree with TRBD2. Germline loops: CDR1 LNHNV, CDR2 YYDKDF (reference sequence). The CDR3 extends over 12 amino acids. V shed 1 base, J shed 6 bases, and the junction held 0 bases outside the gene matches. CDR3: CATSRGGGEQYF. The CDR3 bases are TGTGCCACCAGCAGAGGGGGGGGCGAGCAGTACTTC. Filled out from reference TRBV15 and TRBJ2-7, the complete variable domain reads DAMVIQNPRYQVTQFGKPVTLSCSQTLNHNVMYWYQQKSSQAPKLLFHYYDKDFNNEADTPDNFQSRRPNTSFCFLDIRSPGLGDTAMYLCATSRGGGEQYFGPGTRLTVT.

The J gene is TRBJ1-2, the V gene TRBV10-3, with unresolved D. V was pared by 3 bases and J by 6 bases, with 11 bases between. Germline V gene sequence: CDR1 ENHRY, CDR2 SYGVKD. CDR3 size: 13 residues. CDR3 DNA: TGTGCCATCAGTGATTTAGCGAGTGATGGCTACACCTTC. Amino acid sequence: CAISDLASDGYTF.

V usage is TRBV7-3 and J usage is TRBJ2-2; D uncertain. Germline V lookup: CDR1 SGHTA, CDR2 FQGTGA. CDR3 length: 14 residues. V was trimmed by 3 bases and J by 0 bases, leaving 5 bases between them. As DNA, the CDR3 is TGTGCCAGCAGCTTCACGGCGAACACCGGGGAGCTGTTTTTT. Translation gives CASSFTANTGELFF.

This rearrangement joins TRBV5-6 to TRBJ2-7; D uncertain. The V end lost 6 bases, the J end lost 0 bases, and 10 bases lay between the germline ends. The CDR3 loop spans 13 amino acids. CDR1 SGHDT and CDR2 YYEEEE come from the germline V gene. CDR3 region: CASTSGFSYEQYF. The CDR3 DNA reads as TGTGCCAGCACCTCAGGATTCTCCTACGAGCAGTACTTC.

The CDR3 region is CASGLGREDYNEQFF. The CDR3 coding sequence is TGCGCCAGCGGGCTTGGGCGGGAGGACTACAATGAGCAGTTCTTC. The chain uses TRBV4-1 and TRBJ2-1; TRBD2 aligns across 8 bases. The CDR3 extends over 15 amino acids. V shed 8 bases and J 3 bases; nucleotides not matched to a gene: 9. Germline loops: CDR1 MGHRA, CDR2 YSYEKL.

V is TRBV25-1 and J is TRBJ2-5, with 8 bases lining up with TRBD2. From germline, CDR1 is MGHDK and CDR2 SYGVNS. Unmatched junction bases numbered 4, after V lost 5 bases and J lost 8 bases. CDR3 size: 12 residues. The chain's CDR3 is CASSSGSGTQYF. CDR3 in DNA: TGTGCCAGCAGTAGCGGGAGTGGAACCCAGTACTTC.

V gene TRBV27 combines with J gene TRBJ2-3, with D perhaps given as TRBD1 or TRBD2 (6 bases each). The CDR3 contains 17 residues. The germline V gene has CDR1 MNHEY and CDR2 SMNVEV (reference sequence). V was pared by 2 bases and J by 2 bases, with 17 bases between. CDR3 DNA: TGTGCCAGCAGTTTACTGGGCTCTGGGGGGCCCACAGATACGCAGTATTTT. Encoded protein: CASSLLGSGGPTDTQYF.

V usage is TRBV28 and J usage is TRBJ2-4; D call uncertain. The CDR3 length is 15 residues. V lost 6 bases and J 2 bases, leaving 14 bases between the germline ends. CDR1 is MDHEN, CDR2 SYDVKM, per germline. The CDR3 nucleotides are TGTGCCAGCAGCACCCCAAGGCTACCCAAAAACATTCAGTACTTC. Translation gives CASSTPRLPKNIQYF.

V usage is TRBV11-2 and J usage is TRBJ2-3; maybe TRBD2 (5 bases). Germline V gene lookup returns CDR1 SGHAT and CDR2 FQNNGV. The germline V and J ends were trimmed by 3 bases and 5 bases, with 12 bases remaining between them. This CDR3 has 14 amino acids. CDR3 sequence reads: CASSFTGSIDTQYF. Written as DNA, the CDR3 is TGTGCCAGCAGCTTTACGGGATCCATAGATACGCAGTATTTT.

V and J are TRBV12-5 and TRBJ2-7; D remains ambiguous. CDR1 and CDR2 from the germline V gene are LGHNT and FRNRAP. Trimming left V 6 bases short and J 6 bases short, with 15 bases between. The CDR3 length is 13 residues. The CDR3 here is CASGPQYSGEQYF. CDR3 DNA sequence: TGTGCTAGTGGACCCCAGTACTCCGGCGAGCAGTACTTC.